Presented here are 28 T cell receptor beta chains from one specimen sequenced in a study of T cell responses to AZD1222 COVID-19 vaccine. Measured with immunoSEQ multiplex PCR; TCRdb has only the in-frame clones, and not every one. The sample holds fewer than 130,000 clones, nearly 90% seen once. Specimen: peripheral blood, collected on day 0 of AZD1222 vaccination. The receptors here all came from an adult in good health.

The gene calls are TRBV18 and TRBJ1-5, with D perhaps TRBD1 (5 bases). Germline loops: CDR1 KGHSH, CDR2 LQKENI. The CDR3 sequence is 14 residues long. V was cut by 2 bases and J by 4 bases, with 9 bases left in between. CDR3 in amino acids: CASSPGGVNQPQHF. The CDR3 bases are TGTGCCAGCTCACCAGGAGGGGTTAATCAGCCCCAGCATTTT.

J is TRBJ1-4 and V is TRBV20-1, with a weak D call TRBD1 (5 bases). The CDR3 extends over 12 amino acids. The ends were cut back, 3 bases at V and 6 bases at J, with 8 bases in the middle. Per the germline V gene, CDR1 is DFQATT and CDR2 is SNEGSKA (reference sequence). CDR3 bases: TGCAGTGCTAGTTGGGGCTATGAAAAACTGTTTTTT. Protein: CSASWGYEKLFF.

The gene calls are TRBV12-5 and TRBJ2-3; 7 nucleotides line up with TRBD1. Germline trimming cut 3 bases from V and 7 bases from J; bases unmatched to any gene: 7. Germline V gives CDR1 LGHNT, CDR2 FRNRAP. The CDR3 totals 14 residues. The CDR3 protein is CASGLEGARNTQYF. Written as DNA, the CDR3 is TGTGCTAGTGGTTTAGAGGGGGCCCGGAATACGCAGTATTTT.

The chain carries TRBV11-2 and TRBJ2-3, with 9 nucleotides matching TRBD2. This CDR3 has 18 amino acids. Germline lookup yields CDR1 SGHAT and CDR2 FQNNGV. After removal of 5 bases from V and 5 bases from J, the junction contained 17 bases not matched to a gene. CDR3 sequence (DNA): TGTGCCAGCAGCCGCAGTGTACCGGGGAGCGGGGGGCTAGATACGCAGTATTTT. Translating gives CASSRSVPGSGGLDTQYF.

The chain joins TRBV5-1 to TRBJ1-4; maybe TRBD1 (5 bases). This CDR3 has 15 residues. V dropped 4 bases and J dropped 0 bases, with 10 bases sitting between them. The V gene's germline CDR1 is SGHRS and CDR2 YFSETQ. CDR3 loop: CASSPRQPTNEKLFF. CDR3 nucleotide sequence: TGCGCCAGCAGCCCTCGACAGCCAACTAATGAAAAACTGTTTTTT.

V usage is TRBV9 and J usage is TRBJ2-7, with D unclear. Trimming removed 2 bases at V and 3 bases at J, with 18 bases between. This CDR3 has 16 amino acids. CDR1 and CDR2 from the germline V gene are SGDLS and YYNGEE. The CDR3 DNA follows: TGTGCCAGCAGCGTGGGAAACCGGGCCAAGGTCTACGAGCAGTACTTC. Its translation is CASSVGNRAKVYEQYF.

The genes are TRBV14 and TRBJ1-2; unclear D gene. Trimming took off 6 bases at V and 3 bases at J, with 14 bases between the two ends. The CDR3 consists of 14 residues. Per the germline V gene, CDR1 is SGHDN and CDR2 is FVKESK. CDR3 nucleotide sequence: TGTGCCAGCAGTCCCACCGGGTTCTACTATGGCTACACCTTC. It is translated as CASSPTGFYYGYTF. Together with reference TRBV14 and TRBJ1-2, the CDR3 gives the full variable domain: EAGVTQFPSHSVIEKGQTVTLRCDPISGHDNLYWYRRVMGKEIKFLLHFVKESKQDESGMPNNRFLAERTGGTYSTLKVQPAELEDSGVYFCASSPTGFYYGYTFGSGTRLTVV.

The CDR3 is CASSPSDRGNTGELFF. The CDR3 nucleotides read TGTGCCAGCAGCCCCTCGGACAGGGGTAACACCGGGGAGCTGTTTTTT. The V and J genes are TRBV7-9 and TRBJ2-2; 9 bases agree with TRBD1. Per the germline V gene, CDR1 is SEHNR and CDR2 is FQNEAQ (reference sequence). V gave up 5 bases and J gave up 2 bases; unmatched junction bases: 6. The CDR3 sequence is 16 residues long.

This rearrangement joins TRBV6-5 to TRBJ2-5, with 11 nucleotides matching TRBD1. CDR1 is MNHEY, CDR2 SVGAGI, per germline. V was pared by 6 bases and J by 4 bases, with 1 base of the junction left unmatched. The CDR3 loop spans 13 amino acids. CDR3 amino acids: CASRDRGPETQYF. The CDR3 nucleotides read TGTGCCAGCAGGGACAGGGGGCCAGAGACCCAGTACTTC.

The gene calls are TRBV24-1 and TRBJ1-5, with a weak D call TRBD1 (6 bases). The germline V gene encodes CDR1 KGHDR and CDR2 SFDVKD. Trimming left V 3 bases short and J 0 bases short, with 8 bases between. The CDR3 extends over 15 amino acids. The CDR3 nucleotides are TGTGCCACCAGTGATGGGGGCTATAGCAATCAGCCCCAGCATTTT. Translation: CATSDGGYSNQPQHF.

This clone was observed once. This chain uses TRBV6-5 with TRBJ2-1; possible D gene TRBD2, 5 bases. CDR3 size: 13 residues. Trimming stripped 6 bases from V and 8 bases from J, with 14 bases between. From germline, CDR1 is MNHEY and CDR2 SVGAGI. The CDR3 here is CASRLTLAHEQFF. The CDR3 bases are TGTGCCAGCAGACTAACCTTAGCGCATGAGCAGTTCTTC.

This clone was picked up one time. The rearrangement links TRBV7-9 to TRBJ1-3; D ambiguous. Germline assignment: CDR1 SEHNR and CDR2 FQNEAQ (reference sequence). V lost 5 bases and J lost 2, with 19 bases in between. The CDR3 sequence is 17 residues long. The CDR3 is CASSPWEAHKPGNTIYF. For the CDR3, the DNA is TGTGCCAGCAGCCCCTGGGAGGCCCACAAGCCTGGAAACACCATATATTTT.

The chain links TRBV19 to TRBJ1-2; D remains unclear. V lost 8 bases and J lost 2, with 15 bases in between. Germline CDR1 and CDR2: LNHDA and SQIVND (reference sequence). The CDR3 length is 14 residues. This CDR3 is CASAGTDVNYGYTF. CDR3 DNA sequence: TGTGCCAGTGCGGGAACAGACGTCAACTATGGCTACACCTTC.

The chain has TRBV27 and TRBJ2-6, with D unclear. V was cut by 1 base and J by 1 base, with 8 bases left in between. This CDR3 has 16 residues. Germline V gene sequence: CDR1 MNHEY, CDR2 SMNVEV (reference sequence). The CDR3 reads CASSLFQLSGANVLTF. The CDR3 region has the DNA TGTGCCAGCAGTTTATTCCAATTGTCTGGGGCCAACGTCCTGACTTTC. The complete variable domain, with remaining parts taken from reference TRBV27 and TRBJ2-6, reads EAQVTQNPRYLITVTGKKLTVTCSQNMNHEYMSWYRQDPGLGLRQIYYSMNVEVTDKGDVPEGYKVSRKEKRNFPLILESPSPNQTSLYFCASSLFQLSGANVLTFGAGSRLTVL.

The genes are TRBV2 and TRBJ1-4; D is perhaps TRBD1 (6 bases). The CDR3 consists of 14 residues. Per germline, CDR1 SNHLY and CDR2 FYNNEI. V lost 6 bases and J 7 bases, leaving 15 bases between the germline ends. DNA of the CDR3: TGTGCCAGCAGGTCGACAGGATCTTCTGAAAAACTGTTTTTT. Its protein is CASRSTGSSEKLFF. The variable domain in full, completed from reference TRBV2 and TRBJ1-4, reads EPEVTQTPSHQVTQMGQEVILRCVPISNHLYFYWYRQILGQKVEFLVSFYNNEISEKSEIFDDQFSVERPDGSNFTLKIRSTKLEDSAMYFCASRSTGSSEKLFFGSGTQLSVL.

V and J are TRBV13 and TRBJ2-7; TRBD2 matches at 8 bases. Germline CDR1 reads PRHDT; CDR2 reads FYEKMQ (reference sequence). This CDR3 is built from 15 residues. V lost 4 bases and J lost 6; bases outside the gene matches: 11. CDR3 nucleotide sequence: TGTGCCAGCAGCTCGACCGGGACTAGAACGTCCGAGCAGTACTTC. Protein sequence: CASSSTGTRTSEQYF.

This chain connects TRBV3-1 (or the pseudogene TRBV3-2) to TRBJ2-1, with 9 bases aligning to TRBD2. The CDR3 totals 14 residues. From germline, CDR1 is LGHDT and CDR2 YNNKEL (reference sequence). V was pared by 4 bases and J by 12 bases, with 10 bases of the junction left unmatched. CDR3: CASSRDVSGRGQFF. DNA for the CDR3: TGTGCCAGCAGCCGGGACGTTAGCGGGAGAGGGCAGTTCTTC.

The chain joins TRBV2 to TRBJ2-7; perhaps TRBD1 as D (6 bases). V lost 2 bases and J 4 bases, leaving 15 bases between the germline ends. Germline V gene data show CDR1 as SNHLY and CDR2 as FYNNEI. The CDR3 covers 15 residues. The CDR3 region has the DNA TGTGCCAGCAGTGAACAAGGGGGATCGTGGTACGAGCAGTACTTC. Translating gives CASSEQGGSWYEQYF. Full variable domain (rest looked up from reference TRBV2 and TRBJ2-7): EPEVTQTPSHQVTQMGQEVILRCVPISNHLYFYWYRQILGQKVEFLVSFYNNEISEKSEIFDDQFSVERPDGSNFTLKIRSTKLEDSAMYFCASSEQGGSWYEQYFGPGTRLTVT.

The chain recombines TRBV19 with TRBJ1-1, with 7 bases identical to TRBD1. V trimming: 7 bases; J trimming: 0 bases; junction bases outside the gene matches: 5. From germline, CDR1 is LNHDA and CDR2 SQIVND (reference sequence). This CDR3 has 14 amino acids. The CDR3 sequence is CASKKTGMNTEAFF. CDR3 nucleotide sequence: TGTGCCAGTAAAAAGACAGGGATGAACACTGAAGCTTTCTTT.

This chain joins TRBV5-1 and TRBJ2-5; a possible D gene is TRBD2 (5 bases). Germline CDR1 is SGHRS and CDR2 is YFSETQ. The CDR3 is made up of 14 amino acids. Between the trimmed V and J ends, which lost 1 base and 5 bases, there was a span of 12 bases. CDR3: CASSLLAREETQYF. CDR3 DNA sequence: TGCGCCAGCAGCTTGCTAGCCAGAGAGGAGACCCAGTACTTC.

V and J are TRBV19 and TRBJ2-3, with TRBD1 identical over 9 bases. CDR3 length: 15 amino acids. The V and J ends lost 4 bases and 3 bases, in that order; junction bases with no gene match: 5. CDR1 and CDR2 (germline): LNHDA, SQIVND (reference sequence). The CDR3 loop is CASSNSDRGTDTQYF. The CDR3 region has the DNA TGTGCCAGTAGTAATTCGGACAGGGGTACAGATACGCAGTATTTT.

V and J are TRBV7-9 and TRBJ1-4, with 7 bases fitting TRBD1. V trimming: 4 bases; J trimming: 5 bases; junction bases outside the gene matches: 4. Per germline, CDR1 SEHNR and CDR2 FQNEAQ (reference sequence). The CDR3 extends over 14 amino acids. The CDR3 protein is CASSSGQENEKLFF. CDR3 DNA: TGTGCCAGCAGCTCAGGACAGGAGAATGAAAAACTGTTTTTT.

The CDR3 DNA reads TGTGCCAGCAGCCCCCTAGCGGCCGAGCAGTACTTC. Translated: CASSPLAAEQYF. This sequence joins TRBV7-8 and TRBJ2-7; 7 nucleotides line up with TRBD2. CDR1 and CDR2 (germline): SGHVS, FQNEAQ. V was clipped by 5 bases and J by 6 bases; unmatched bases: 4. The CDR3 contains 12 residues.

V gene TRBV28 combines with J gene TRBJ2-1; D is perhaps TRBD1 (6 bases). In germline, CDR1 is MDHEN, CDR2 SYDVKM. The V gene lost 2 bases and the J gene lost 8 bases, with 13 bases spanning the gap. The CDR3 spans 14 residues. In DNA, the CDR3 is TGTGCCAGCAGTTTACCAGGGGTATTCCATGAGCAGTTCTTC. This gives the protein CASSLPGVFHEQFF. Full variable domain (outside the CDR3, taken from reference TRBV28 and TRBJ2-1): DVKVTQSSRYLVKRTGEKVFLECVQDMDHENMFWYRQDPGLGLRLIYFSYDVKMKEKGDIPEGYSVSREKKERFSLILESASTNQTSMYLCASSLPGVFHEQFFGPGTRLTVL.

The chain has TRBV7-2 and TRBJ2-3; tentatively, D is TRBD2 (6 bases). This CDR3 comprises 15 residues. Germline V gene lookup returns CDR1 SGHTA and CDR2 FQGNSA. Trimming left V 5 bases short and J 5 bases short, with 17 bases between. The CDR3 DNA reads as TGTGCCAGCAGCCCCAGGAGGGGCGGAGGAGATACGCAGTATTTT. It encodes CASSPRRGGGDTQYF.

This clone has just one count. The genes are TRBV19 and TRBJ2-1; possible D gene TRBD2, 5 bases. Germline V gives CDR1 LNHDA, CDR2 SQIVND (reference sequence). There are 15 residues in the CDR3. The V gene lost 6 bases and the J gene lost 0 bases, with 12 bases spanning the gap. CDR3 in amino acids: CASRLASSSYNEQFF. DNA of the CDR3: TGTGCCAGTAGGCTAGCTTCGAGCTCCTACAATGAGCAGTTCTTC.

The V and J genes are TRBV15 and TRBJ1-2; 7 bases match TRBD1. V trimming: 1 base; J trimming: 4 bases; junction bases outside the gene matches: 6. The germline gives CDR1 LNHNV, CDR2 YYDKDF (reference sequence). This CDR3 comprises 15 residues. CDR3 DNA sequence: TGTGCCACCAGCAGAGTTGACAGGGCGACCTATGGCTACACCTTC. It codes for CATSRVDRATYGYTF.

V gene TRBV14 combines with J gene TRBJ1-4; D gene ambiguous. CDR3 length: 16 amino acids. CDR1 SGHDN and CDR2 FVKESK come from the germline V gene. V was shortened by 0 bases and J by 3 bases, with 11 bases between the two germline ends. CDR3 region: CASSQDRGRSNEKLFF. In DNA form, the CDR3 reads TGTGCCAGCAGCCAAGATCGCGGAAGGTCTAATGAAAAACTGTTTTTT. Full variable domain (missing parts from reference TRBV14 and TRBJ1-4): EAGVTQFPSHSVIEKGQTVTLRCDPISGHDNLYWYRRVMGKEIKFLLHFVKESKQDESGMPNNRFLAERTGGTYSTLKVQPAELEDSGVYFCASSQDRGRSNEKLFFGSGTQLSVL.